This T cell receptor beta chain was sequenced in a study of monozygotic twins with inflammatory bowel disease. As for this clonotype: Its specificity is not known.

Using TCRalpha and TCRbeta cDNA, the researchers carried out two nested PCRs that lasted around 15 and 9 cycles. Reprocessing the 5' RACE reads, TCRdb reports a single entry for every CDR3 protein and omits DNA. The specimen's table records approximately 100,000 distinct CDR3 sequences. Overall study results and limits: Especially with disease activity, IBD patients shared fewer clonotypes with others than healthy twins did.

This CDR3 region has 15 residues. The germline V gene has CDR1 SEHNR and CDR2 FQNEAQ (reference sequence). This clonotype was sampled from a human donor with ulcerative colitis or Crohn's disease, or a healthy co-twin of an affected twin (not recorded which). This chain joins TRBV7-9 and TRBJ1-1; TCRdb names TRBD1, which stays unverified in the absence of DNA. Specimen: blood. The chain's CDR3 is CASSPKGQANTEAFF.